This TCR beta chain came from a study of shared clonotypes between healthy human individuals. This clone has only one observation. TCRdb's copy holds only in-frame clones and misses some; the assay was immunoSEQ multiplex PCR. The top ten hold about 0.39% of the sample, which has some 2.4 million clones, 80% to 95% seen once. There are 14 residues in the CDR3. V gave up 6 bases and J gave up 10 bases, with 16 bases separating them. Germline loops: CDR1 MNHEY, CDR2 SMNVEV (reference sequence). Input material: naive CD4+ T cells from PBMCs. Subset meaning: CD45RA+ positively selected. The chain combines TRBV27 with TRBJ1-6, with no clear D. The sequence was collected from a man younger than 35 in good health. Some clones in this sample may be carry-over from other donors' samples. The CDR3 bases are TGTGCCAGCAGCTCTGGTCGAAGAGAATCACCCCTCCACTTT. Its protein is CASSSGRRESPLHF.